This T cell receptor (beta chain) stems from a study of T-cell reconstitution after alpha-beta-depleted transplantation in children. There are 14 residues in the CDR3. The germline V gene encodes CDR1 SGHDT and CDR2 YYEEEE. Trimming pared 4 bases from V and 5 bases from J, leaving 14 bases between. This clonotype was picked up many times. Molecular barcoding with unique molecular identifiers was used for the TCRbeta library. Via MiXCR, TCRdb re-called the PCR reads, giving one row per CDR3 protein. The data hold 330,000 or so distinct CDR3 sequences, with about 9.4% observed a single time. This receptor was taken from a human donor who donated a stem cell graft to a child with acute lymphoblastic leukemia. The genes are TRBV5-6 and TRBJ2-3; D unclear. Sequencing used PBMCs from the stem cell graft donor, obtained from the stem cell graft. The CDR3, as DNA: TGTGCCAGCAGCCGCCGAGCGATACGAGATACGCAGTATTTT. It yields the protein CASSRRAIRDTQYF.